This T cell receptor (beta chain) comes out of a study of shared clonotypes between healthy human individuals. At the level of the study: The study drew on two women and a few men aged 18 to 49 as donors. A donor's plate count was three for CD4 naive and three for CD4 memory; CD8 naive had two and CD8 memory one.

Findings of the study overall: As a rule, naive subsets had a larger estimated richness than memory subsets.

A word on this clone: Its antigen is undetermined. Other DNA sequences of this sample code for an identical CDR3.

The naive CD8 subset, CD45RO-negative cells positively selected for CCR7, excluded terminally differentiated effector memory CD45RA+ cells. The authors split each subset's genomic DNA evenly across several immunoSEQ plates. Method: immunoSEQ multiplex PCR; TCRdb's copy keeps in-frame clones and lacks some. This sample carries some 2.1 million clones, 93% of them seen once, and the ten largest clones take 1.5% to 2%. Sequenced: naive CD8+ T cells from PBMCs. The receptor comes from a man between 18 and 29 years old in good health. Some clones in this sample may be carry-over from other donors' samples.

In DNA form, the CDR3 reads TGTGCCAGCAGTAGAGGCTACGAGCAGTACTTC. Translated: CASSRGYEQYF. V usage is TRBV27 and J usage is TRBJ2-7; D call uncertain. The V gene's germline CDR1 is MNHEY and CDR2 SMNVEV (reference sequence). There are 11 residues in the CDR3. V shed 5 bases and J shed 3 bases, with 5 bases lying between them.